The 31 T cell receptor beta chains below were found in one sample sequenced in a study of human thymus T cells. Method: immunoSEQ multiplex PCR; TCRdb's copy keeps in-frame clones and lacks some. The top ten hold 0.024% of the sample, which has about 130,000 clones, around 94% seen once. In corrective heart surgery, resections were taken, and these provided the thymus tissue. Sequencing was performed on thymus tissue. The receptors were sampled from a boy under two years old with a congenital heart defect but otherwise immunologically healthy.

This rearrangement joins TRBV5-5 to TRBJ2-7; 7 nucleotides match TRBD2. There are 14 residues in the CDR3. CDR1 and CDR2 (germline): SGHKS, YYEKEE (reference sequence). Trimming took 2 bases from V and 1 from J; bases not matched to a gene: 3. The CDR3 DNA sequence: TGTGCCAGCAGCTTAGGGAGGGGTTCCTACGAGCAGTACTTC. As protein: CASSLGRGSYEQYF.

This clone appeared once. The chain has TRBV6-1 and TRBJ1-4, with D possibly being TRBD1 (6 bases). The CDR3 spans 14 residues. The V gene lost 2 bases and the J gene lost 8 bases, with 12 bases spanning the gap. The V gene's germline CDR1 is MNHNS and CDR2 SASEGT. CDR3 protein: CASSESGAREKLFF. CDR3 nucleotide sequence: TGTGCCAGCAGTGAATCAGGGGCTAGGGAAAAACTGTTTTTT.

The DNA for the CDR3 is TGTGCCAGCAGTCCTCCACCTCCCAGGTTCCCTAGCACAGATACGCAGTATTTT. Its translation is CASSPPPPRFPSTDTQYF. The chain employs TRBV28 and TRBJ2-3; D unclear. Germline V CDR1 and CDR2: MDHEN, SYDVKM. The CDR3 is made up of 18 amino acids. The V and J ends lost 5 bases and 0 bases respectively, with 21 bases between them.

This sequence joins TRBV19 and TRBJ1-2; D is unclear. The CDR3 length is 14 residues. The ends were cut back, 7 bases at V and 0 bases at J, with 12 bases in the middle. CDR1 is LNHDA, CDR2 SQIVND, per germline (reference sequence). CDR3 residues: CASISGLPNYGYTF. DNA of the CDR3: TGTGCCAGTATTAGCGGGCTTCCTAACTATGGCTACACCTTC.

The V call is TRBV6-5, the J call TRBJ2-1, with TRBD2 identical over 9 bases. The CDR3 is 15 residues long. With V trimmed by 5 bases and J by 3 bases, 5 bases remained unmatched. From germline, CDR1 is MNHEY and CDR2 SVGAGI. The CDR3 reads CASSTTSGFYNEQFF. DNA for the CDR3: TGTGCCAGCAGTACTACTAGCGGGTTCTACAATGAGCAGTTCTTC.

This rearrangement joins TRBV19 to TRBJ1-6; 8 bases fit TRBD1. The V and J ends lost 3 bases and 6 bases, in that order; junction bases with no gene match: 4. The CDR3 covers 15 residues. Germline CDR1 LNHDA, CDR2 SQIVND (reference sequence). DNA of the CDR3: TGTGCCAGTAGTATCGGCAGGGGGCCTAATTCACCCCTCCACTTT. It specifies CASSIGRGPNSPLHF.

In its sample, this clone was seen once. As DNA, the CDR3 is TGTGCCAGCAGTTTAAAGACAGGGGGCTGTGAAAAACTGTTTTTT. The encoded protein is CASSLKTGGCEKLFF. The V gene is TRBV28, the J gene TRBJ1-4, with 10 positions matching TRBD1. The CDR3 spans 15 residues. Germline CDR1 is MDHEN and CDR2 is SYDVKM. With V trimmed by 2 bases and J by 7 bases, 4 bases remained unmatched.

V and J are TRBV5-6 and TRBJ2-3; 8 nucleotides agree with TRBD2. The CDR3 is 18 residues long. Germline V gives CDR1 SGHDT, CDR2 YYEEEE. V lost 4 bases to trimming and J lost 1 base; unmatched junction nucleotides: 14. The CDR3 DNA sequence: TGTGCCAGCAGCCCCGGGAGTAGCGGGGCCCGTCGCACAGATACGCAGTATTTT. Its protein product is CASSPGSSGARRTDTQYF.

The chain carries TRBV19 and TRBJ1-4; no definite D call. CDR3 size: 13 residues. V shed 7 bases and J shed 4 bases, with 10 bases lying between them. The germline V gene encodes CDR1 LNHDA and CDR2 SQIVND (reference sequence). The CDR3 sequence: CASIAAHNEKLFF. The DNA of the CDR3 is TGTGCCAGTATCGCGGCCCATAATGAAAAACTGTTTTTT.

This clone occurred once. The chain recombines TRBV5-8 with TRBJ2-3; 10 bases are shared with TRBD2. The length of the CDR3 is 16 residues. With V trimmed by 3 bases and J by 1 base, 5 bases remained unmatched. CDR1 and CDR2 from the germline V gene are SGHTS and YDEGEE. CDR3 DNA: TGTGCCAGCAGCTCGTCTAGCGGGGGACGCACAGATACGCAGTATTTT. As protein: CASSSSSGGRTDTQYF.

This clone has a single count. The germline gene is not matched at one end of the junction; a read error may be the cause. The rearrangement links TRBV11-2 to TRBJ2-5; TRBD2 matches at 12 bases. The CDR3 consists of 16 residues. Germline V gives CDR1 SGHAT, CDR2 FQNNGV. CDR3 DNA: TGTGCCGGCAGCCCACGACTAGCGGGGGATCAAGAGACCCAGTACTTC. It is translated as CAGSPRLAGDQETQYF.

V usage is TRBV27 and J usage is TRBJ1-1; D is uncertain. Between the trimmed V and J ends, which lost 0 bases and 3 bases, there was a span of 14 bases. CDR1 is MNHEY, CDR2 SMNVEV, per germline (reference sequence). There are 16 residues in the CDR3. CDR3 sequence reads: CASSLSPRQNDTEAFF. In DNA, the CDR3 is TGTGCCAGCAGTTTATCTCCACGGCAGAATGACACTGAAGCTTTCTTT.

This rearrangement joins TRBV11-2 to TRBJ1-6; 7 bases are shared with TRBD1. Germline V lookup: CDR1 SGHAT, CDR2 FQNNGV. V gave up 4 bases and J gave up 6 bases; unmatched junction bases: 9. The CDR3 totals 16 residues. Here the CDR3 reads CASSSRQGRGNSPLHF. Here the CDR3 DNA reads TGTGCCAGCAGCTCGAGACAGGGAAGGGGTAATTCACCCCTCCACTTT.

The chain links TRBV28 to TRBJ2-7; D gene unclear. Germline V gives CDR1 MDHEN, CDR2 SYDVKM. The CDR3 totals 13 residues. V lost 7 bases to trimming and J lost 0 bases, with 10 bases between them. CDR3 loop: CASTGRNSYEQYF. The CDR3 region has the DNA TGTGCCAGCACGGGCAGAAACTCCTACGAGCAGTACTTC.

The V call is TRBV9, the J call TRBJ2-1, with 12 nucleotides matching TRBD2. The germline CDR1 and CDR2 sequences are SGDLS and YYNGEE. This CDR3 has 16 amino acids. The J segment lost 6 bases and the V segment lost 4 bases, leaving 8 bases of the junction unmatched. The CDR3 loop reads CASSRILAGGINEQFF. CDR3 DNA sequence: TGTGCCAGCAGCCGCATTCTAGCGGGGGGGATCAATGAGCAGTTCTTC. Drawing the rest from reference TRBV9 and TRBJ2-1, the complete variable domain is DSGVTQTPKHLITATGQRVTLRCSPRSGDLSVYWYQQSLDQGLQFLIQYYNGEERAKGNILERFSAQQFPDLHSELNLSSLELGDSALYFCASSRILAGGINEQFFGPGTRLTVL.

The CDR3 DNA follows: TGTGCCAGCCATGGCGGGGGCGCTCTCCTTTCCTACAATGAGCAGTTCTTC. Amino acids: CASHGGGALLSYNEQFF. This chain joins TRBV28 and TRBJ2-1, with D possibly matching TRBD2 (7 bases). Trimming removed 8 bases from V and 1 base from J, with 21 bases in between. The CDR3 extends over 17 amino acids. CDR1 and CDR2 from the germline V gene are MDHEN and SYDVKM.

The CDR3: CASSYFGQGAYNSPLHF. The CDR3 DNA follows: TGTGCCAGCAGTTATTTCGGACAGGGCGCCTATAATTCACCCCTCCACTTT. This chain uses TRBV5-5 with TRBJ1-6, with 8 bases identical to TRBD1. The V gene end was trimmed by 5 bases and the J gene end by 2 bases; junction bases not matched to a gene: 9. The CDR3 is 17 amino acids. Germline CDR1 reads SGHKS; CDR2 reads YYEKEE (reference sequence).

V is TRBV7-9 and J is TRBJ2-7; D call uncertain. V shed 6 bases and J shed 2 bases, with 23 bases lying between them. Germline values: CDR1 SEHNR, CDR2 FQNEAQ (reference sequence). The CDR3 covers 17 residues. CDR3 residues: CASRLRLATHTTYEQYF. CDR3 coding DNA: TGTGCCAGCAGGTTAAGGTTAGCCACCCATACTACCTACGAGCAGTACTTC.

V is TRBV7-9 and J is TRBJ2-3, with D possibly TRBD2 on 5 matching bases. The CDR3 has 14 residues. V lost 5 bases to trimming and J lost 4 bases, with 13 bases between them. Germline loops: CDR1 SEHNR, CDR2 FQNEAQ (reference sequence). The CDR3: CASSPRGGPDTQYF. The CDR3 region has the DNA TGTGCCAGCAGCCCCCGAGGCGGGCCAGATACGCAGTATTTT.

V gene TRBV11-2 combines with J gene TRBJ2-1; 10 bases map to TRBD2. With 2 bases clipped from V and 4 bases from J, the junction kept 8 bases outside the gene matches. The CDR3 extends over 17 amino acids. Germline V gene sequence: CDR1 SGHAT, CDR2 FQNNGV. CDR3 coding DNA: TGTGCCAGCAGCTTAATAGCGGGGGGTCTACCTTACAATGAGCAGTTCTTC. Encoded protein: CASSLIAGGLPYNEQFF. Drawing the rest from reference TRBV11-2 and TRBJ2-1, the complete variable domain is EAGVAQSPRYKIIEKRQSVAFWCNPISGHATLYWYQQILGQGPKLLIQFQNNGVVDDSQLPKDRFSAERLKGVDSTLKIQPAKLEDSAVYLCASSLIAGGLPYNEQFFGPGTRLTVL.

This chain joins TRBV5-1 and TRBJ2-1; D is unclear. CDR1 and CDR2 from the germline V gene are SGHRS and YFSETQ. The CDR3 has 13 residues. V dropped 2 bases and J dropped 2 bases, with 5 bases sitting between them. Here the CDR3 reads CASSLQPYNEQFF. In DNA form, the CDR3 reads TGCGCCAGCAGCTTACAACCCTACAATGAGCAGTTCTTC.

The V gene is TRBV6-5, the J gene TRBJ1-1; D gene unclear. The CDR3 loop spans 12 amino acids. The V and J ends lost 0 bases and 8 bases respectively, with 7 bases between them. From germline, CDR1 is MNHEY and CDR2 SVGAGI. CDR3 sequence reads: CASSYSSQEAFF. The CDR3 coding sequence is TGTGCCAGCAGTTACTCGAGTCAAGAAGCTTTCTTT.

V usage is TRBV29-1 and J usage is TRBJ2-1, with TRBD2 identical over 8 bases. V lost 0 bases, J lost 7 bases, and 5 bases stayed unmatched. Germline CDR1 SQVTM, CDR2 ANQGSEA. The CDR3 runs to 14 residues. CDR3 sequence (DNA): TGCAGCGTTGAAGAGGGAGCGGGGGAGAATGAGCAGTTCTTC. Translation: CSVEEGAGENEQFF.

The CDR3 spells CASSFPGASETQYF. The CDR3 coding sequence is TGTGCCAGCAGTTTCCCTGGCGCTTCTGAGACCCAGTACTTC. The chain employs TRBV28 and TRBJ2-5, with D uncertain. CDR1 and CDR2 from the germline V gene are MDHEN and SYDVKM. CDR3 size: 14 residues. The V gene lost 3 bases and the J gene lost 5 bases, with 13 bases spanning the gap.

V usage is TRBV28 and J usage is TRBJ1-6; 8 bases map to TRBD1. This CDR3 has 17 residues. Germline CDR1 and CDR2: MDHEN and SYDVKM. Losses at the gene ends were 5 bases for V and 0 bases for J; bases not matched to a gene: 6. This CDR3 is CASSRRTGSSYNSPLHF. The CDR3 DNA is TGTGCCAGCAGTCGCCGGACAGGGAGCTCCTATAATTCACCCCTCCACTTT.

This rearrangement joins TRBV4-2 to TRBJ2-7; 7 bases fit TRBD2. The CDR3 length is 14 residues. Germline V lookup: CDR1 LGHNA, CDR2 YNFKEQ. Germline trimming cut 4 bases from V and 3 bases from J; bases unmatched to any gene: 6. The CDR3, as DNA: TGTGCCAGCAGCCTCAGGCGGGGGAGCTACGAGCAGTACTTC. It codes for CASSLRRGSYEQYF.

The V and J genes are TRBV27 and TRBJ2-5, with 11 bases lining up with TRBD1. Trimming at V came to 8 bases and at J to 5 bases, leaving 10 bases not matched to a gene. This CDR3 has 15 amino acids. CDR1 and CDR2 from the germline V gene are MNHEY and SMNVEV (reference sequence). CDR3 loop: CASRGQGARKETQYF. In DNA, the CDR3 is TGTGCCAGCCGAGGACAGGGGGCGCGAAAGGAGACCCAGTACTTC.

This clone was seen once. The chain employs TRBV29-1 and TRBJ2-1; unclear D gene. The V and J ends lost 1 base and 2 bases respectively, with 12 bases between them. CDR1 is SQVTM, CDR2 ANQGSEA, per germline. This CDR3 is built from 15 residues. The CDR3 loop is CSVEGLLQAYNEQFF. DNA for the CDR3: TGCAGCGTTGAAGGACTTCTCCAAGCCTACAATGAGCAGTTCTTC.

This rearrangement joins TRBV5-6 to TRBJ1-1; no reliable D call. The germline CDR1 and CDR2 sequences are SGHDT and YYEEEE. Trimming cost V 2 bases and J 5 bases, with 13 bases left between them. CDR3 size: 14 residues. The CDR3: CASSFGGMGTEAFF. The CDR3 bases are TGTGCCAGCAGCTTTGGAGGTATGGGGACTGAAGCTTTCTTT. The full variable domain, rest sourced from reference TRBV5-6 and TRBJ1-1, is DAGVTQSPTHLIKTRGQQVTLRCSPKSGHDTVSWYQQALGQGPQFIFQYYEEEERQRGNFPDRFSGHQFPNYSSELNVNALLLGDSALYLCASSFGGMGTEAFFGQGTRLTVV.

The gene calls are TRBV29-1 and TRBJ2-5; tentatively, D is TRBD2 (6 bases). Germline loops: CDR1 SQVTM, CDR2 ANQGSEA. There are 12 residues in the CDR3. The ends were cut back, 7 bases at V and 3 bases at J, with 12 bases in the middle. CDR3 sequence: CSAEGLEETQYF. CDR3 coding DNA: TGCAGCGCAGAGGGACTGGAAGAGACCCAGTACTTC.

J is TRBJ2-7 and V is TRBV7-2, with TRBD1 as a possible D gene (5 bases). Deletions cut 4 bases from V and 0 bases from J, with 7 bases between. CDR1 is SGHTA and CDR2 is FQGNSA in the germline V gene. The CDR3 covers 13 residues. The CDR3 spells CASSSDSSYEQYF. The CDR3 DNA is TGTGCCAGCAGCTCTGACAGCTCCTACGAGCAGTACTTC.